Listed below are T cell receptor beta chains from one sample, sequenced in a study of T-cell reconstitution after alpha-beta-depleted transplantation in children. TCRdb re-derived calls from the PCR reads in MiXCR, one entry per CDR3 protein. Of some 640,000 distinct CDR3 sequences in the sample, about 15% were seen once. The sample here was PBMCs from the stem cell graft donor, taken from the stem cell graft. Every receptor here comes from a human donor who donated a stem cell graft to a child with acute myeloid leukemia. The CDR3 runs from the conserved cysteine through the conserved F or W. The order of the fields is V gene, J gene, D gene, clone size, CDR3 DNA, CDR3 protein. The D gene is left open where the match is weak. Expanded clones are given a class, and other clones once, few, many or no size at all.

v_gene: TRBV20-1; j_gene: TRBJ2-1; d_gene: NA; abundance: many; CDR3nt: TGCAGTGCTAGGAGACGGACGAGCTCCTACAATGAGCAGTTCTTC; CDR3aa: CSARRRTSSYNEQFF
v_gene: TRBV20-1; j_gene: TRBJ2-2; d_gene: NA; abundance: many; CDR3nt: TGCAGTGCTAGGGCCCGCACGACCGGGGAGCTGTTTTTT; CDR3aa: CSARARTTGELFF
v_gene: TRBV12-3/TRBV12-4; j_gene: TRBJ2-6; d_gene: NA; abundance: few; CDR3nt: TGTGCCAGCAGCGATTTCAGTGGACCAGGGGCCAACGTCCTGACTTTC; CDR3aa: CASSDFSGPGANVLTF
v_gene: TRBV12-3/TRBV12-4; j_gene: TRBJ2-1; d_gene: NA; abundance: few; CDR3nt: TGTGCCACTTTAACCGTCGGAAATGAGCAGTTCTTC; CDR3aa: CATLTVGNEQFF
v_gene: TRBV18; j_gene: TRBJ2-3; d_gene: TRBD2; abundance: NA; CDR3nt: TGTGCCAGCTCGACTAGCGGGGGGGCGCTGGTTCCAGATACGCAGTATTTT; CDR3aa: CASSTSGGALVPDTQYF
v_gene: TRBV6-5; j_gene: TRBJ2-2; d_gene: TRBD1; abundance: many; CDR3nt: TGTGCCAGCAGTTACTTACTCAGGACAGGGGACACCGGGGAGCTGTTTTTT; CDR3aa: CASSYLLRTGDTGELFF
v_gene: TRBV13; j_gene: TRBJ2-5; d_gene: TRBD1; abundance: many; CDR3nt: TGTGCCAGCAGCTCCGGGACAGAAGAGACCCAGTACTTC; CDR3aa: CASSSGTEETQYF
v_gene: TRBV15; j_gene: TRBJ2-3; d_gene: NA; abundance: few; CDR3nt: TGTGCCACCAGGGGAGGTATAGATACGCAGTATTTT; CDR3aa: CATRGGIDTQYF
v_gene: TRBV6-2/TRBV6-3; j_gene: TRBJ2-1; d_gene: TRBD2; abundance: NA; CDR3nt: TGTGCCAGCAGTTACCATACTCTTCGGACTAGCGGACAGGCCCCTAGCCTCAATGAGCAGTTCTTC; CDR3aa: CASSYHTLRTSGQAPSLNEQFF
v_gene: TRBV20-1; j_gene: TRBJ2-1; d_gene: TRBD1; abundance: many; CDR3nt: TGCAGTGCTAGGCTCCCAGGACAGGGATCCCACAATGAGCAGTTCTTC; CDR3aa: CSARLPGQGSHNEQFF
v_gene: TRBV7-7; j_gene: TRBJ2-1; d_gene: NA; abundance: many; CDR3nt: TGTGCCAGCAGCGCGAGACCGGGGTTGGGTCACAATGAGCAGTTCTTC; CDR3aa: CASSARPGLGHNEQFF
v_gene: TRBV20-1; j_gene: TRBJ1-1; d_gene: NA; abundance: many; CDR3nt: TGCAGTGCGCCCACGGGACTTACGAACACTGAAGCTTTCTTT; CDR3aa: CSAPTGLTNTEAFF
v_gene: TRBV29-1; j_gene: TRBJ1-1; d_gene: TRBD1; abundance: many; CDR3nt: TGCAGCGCATGGGACAGATCTAACACTGAAGCTTTCTTT; CDR3aa: CSAWDRSNTEAFF
v_gene: TRBV4-1; j_gene: TRBJ1-1; d_gene: NA; abundance: NA; CDR3nt: TGCGCCAGCAGCCAAGATCCCCTCTCGGGACTGCCGACTGAAGCTTTCTTT; CDR3aa: CASSQDPLSGLPTEAFF
v_gene: TRBV7-9; j_gene: TRBJ1-5; d_gene: NA; abundance: NA; CDR3nt: TGTGCCAGCAGCTTAGGTAGCTCGGGCAAGCCCCAGCATTTT; CDR3aa: CASSLGSSGKPQHF
v_gene: TRBV7-2; j_gene: TRBJ2-4; d_gene: NA; abundance: many; CDR3nt: TGTGCCAGCAGCTTTCCCCCCAAAAAAAACATTCAGTACTTC; CDR3aa: CASSFPPKKNIQYF
v_gene: TRBV20-1; j_gene: TRBJ2-5; d_gene: TRBD2; abundance: many; CDR3nt: TGCAGTGCTAGATCCCTAAGCCTAGCGGAGTGGGACCAGTACTTC; CDR3aa: CSARSLSLAEWDQYF
v_gene: TRBV20-1; j_gene: TRBJ1-1; d_gene: NA; abundance: many; CDR3nt: TGCAGTGCGCAGGAACCCCTAGACACTGAAGCTTTCTTT; CDR3aa: CSAQEPLDTEAFF
v_gene: TRBV20-1; j_gene: TRBJ2-1; d_gene: TRBD2; abundance: few; CDR3nt: TGCAGTGCTAGAGATAGTGGAGCGGGGGGGCGGGGTGAGCAGTTCTTC; CDR3aa: CSARDSGAGGRGEQFF
v_gene: TRBV28; j_gene: TRBJ2-5; d_gene: NA; abundance: few; CDR3nt: TGTGCCAGCAGGACGACAAGTGAGACCCAGTACTTC; CDR3aa: CASRTTSETQYF
v_gene: TRBV20-1; j_gene: TRBJ1-2; d_gene: NA; abundance: many; CDR3nt: TGCAGTGCCCTCCCGGCGGGCAGCCATGGCTACACCTTC; CDR3aa: CSALPAGSHGYTF
v_gene: TRBV20-1; j_gene: TRBJ1-1; d_gene: TRBD1; abundance: many; CDR3nt: TGCAGTGCTAGTTCTAGACAGGGGATGAACACTGAAGCTTTCTTT; CDR3aa: CSASSRQGMNTEAFF
v_gene: TRBV5-6; j_gene: TRBJ2-3; d_gene: NA; abundance: many; CDR3nt: TGTGCCAGCAGCTTGGACAGACCCACAGATACGCAGTATTTT; CDR3aa: CASSLDRPTDTQYF
v_gene: TRBV7-3; j_gene: TRBJ2-1; d_gene: NA; abundance: few; CDR3nt: TGTGCCAGCAGCAAACAGGGTTTGGATGAGCAGTTCTTC; CDR3aa: CASSKQGLDEQFF
v_gene: TRBV11-2; j_gene: TRBJ1-1; d_gene: NA; abundance: NA; CDR3nt: TGTGCCAGCAGCTTCAGGGCGGGAGTGGTGAACACTGAAGCTTTCTTT; CDR3aa: CASSFRAGVVNTEAFF
v_gene: TRBV12-3/TRBV12-4; j_gene: TRBJ2-7; d_gene: TRBD1; abundance: few; CDR3nt: TGTGCCAGCAGTTTAGGGGACAGGGTCACCTACGAGCAGTACTTC; CDR3aa: CASSLGDRVTYEQYF
v_gene: TRBV7-2; j_gene: TRBJ1-5; d_gene: NA; abundance: many; CDR3nt: TGTGCCAGCAGCTTAGTCTTAGGGGCCCAGCATTTT; CDR3aa: CASSLVLGAQHF
v_gene: TRBV20-1; j_gene: TRBJ1-5; d_gene: NA; abundance: many; CDR3nt: TGCAGTGCTACTCAAGGGTCGGTACATCAGCCCCAGCATTTT; CDR3aa: CSATQGSVHQPQHF
v_gene: TRBV7-3; j_gene: TRBJ1-1; d_gene: NA; abundance: few; CDR3nt: TGTGCCAGCAGCTTAAAGGGCGGGCGTGAAGCTTTCTTT; CDR3aa: CASSLKGGREAFF